Listed here are 20 T cell receptor beta chains from one sample, sequenced in a study of early T cells in non-severe SARS-CoV-2 infection. TCRdb called the 5' RACE reads again in MiXCR, with one record for every CDR3 protein. The sample records 27,000 or so distinct CDR3 sequences, 3% to 4% being singletons. Sequencing input: whole blood. These TCRs come from an adult who was a healthcare worker with PCR-confirmed SARS-CoV-2 infection or an uninfected control (not recorded which).

At least ten counts were recorded for this clonotype. The CDR3 coding sequence is TGCGCCAGCAGTGAGCCGGGACTAGCGGTTCAAGAGACCCAGTACTTC. The encoded protein is CASSEPGLAVQETQYF. This rearrangement joins TRBV10-2 to TRBJ2-5; 11 nucleotides agree with TRBD2. The V gene end was trimmed by 2 bases and the J gene end by 2 bases; junction bases not matched to a gene: 4. Germline CDR1 WSHSY, CDR2 SAAADI. This CDR3 is 16 amino acids long.

This clonotype was counted ten times or more. The chain is built from TRBV9 and TRBJ1-5, with 9 positions matching TRBD1. With V trimmed by 3 bases and J by 3 bases, 4 bases remained unmatched. In germline, CDR1 is SGDLS, CDR2 YYNGEE. The CDR3 has 15 residues. Here the CDR3 DNA reads TGTGCCAGCAGCGAGGGACAGGGTAACAATCAGCCCCAGCATTTT. It is translated as CASSEGQGNNQPQHF.

Ten or more counts support this clonotype. This chain joins TRBV5-1 and TRBJ1-1; 7 bases agree with TRBD1. With 7 bases clipped from V and 3 bases from J, the junction kept 9 bases outside the gene matches. This CDR3 comprises 14 residues. Per germline, CDR1 SGHRS and CDR2 YFSETQ. The CDR3 region has the DNA TGCGCCAGCGGTTTACAGGGGAGGGACACTGAAGCTTTCTTT. It encodes CASGLQGRDTEAFF.

The chain employs TRBV5-4 and TRBJ2-5, with 9 positions matching TRBD2. Germline CDR1 is SGHNT and CDR2 is YYREEE (reference sequence). V lost 1 base, J lost 4 bases, and 8 bases stayed unmatched. This CDR3 is built from 16 residues. The CDR3 region has the DNA TGTGCCAGCAGCTTGAGGGGTAGCGGGGGAACAGAGACCCAGTACTTC. It codes for CASSLRGSGGTETQYF.

This clonotype was seen repeatedly, ten times or more. The V call is TRBV19, the J call TRBJ2-3, with 8 nucleotides matching TRBD2. V shed 7 bases, J shed 5 bases, and the junction held 11 bases outside the gene matches. Per germline, CDR1 LNHDA and CDR2 SQIVND (reference sequence). The CDR3 runs 15 residues. Here the CDR3 DNA reads TGTGCCAGTACCCTAGGGGGGGCGGGAGGAGATACGCAGTATTTT. It is translated as CASTLGGAGGDTQYF.

A word on this clonotype: This could be a read error, since a much larger clone is one nucleotide away. The chain combines TRBV7-2 with TRBJ2-7; 9 bases map to TRBD1. The CDR3 is 15 residues long. CDR1 is SGHTA and CDR2 is FQGNSA in the germline V gene. CDR3 sequence: CVSSPAGTGYHEQYF. As DNA, the CDR3 is TGTGTCAGCAGCCCCGCCGGGACAGGGTACCACGAGCAGTACTTC.

This clonotype was picked up many times. The chain uses TRBV7-9 and TRBJ2-7; D is perhaps TRBD1 (6 bases). Germline CDR1 reads SEHNR; CDR2 reads FQNEAQ (reference sequence). The CDR3 contains 19 residues. Trimming removed 1 base at V and 0 bases at J, with 22 bases between. The CDR3 nucleotides read TGTGCCAGCAGCTTAGGCAGGACAGACCTATTGAGGAGCTCCTACGAGCAGTACTTC. Amino acids: CASSLGRTDLLRSSYEQYF.

This clonotype was observed a handful of times. The rearrangement uses TRBV7-2 and TRBJ1-1; no definite D call. The CDR3 runs to 14 residues. Trimming took off 1 base at V and 3 bases at J, with 9 bases between the two ends. Germline V lookup: CDR1 SGHTA, CDR2 FQGNSA. The CDR3 loop reads CASSLGGYDTEAFF. The CDR3, as DNA: TGTGCCAGCAGCTTAGGGGGTTACGACACTGAAGCTTTCTTT.

As regards this clonotype: It may be a read error: a sequence one base away is much more abundant. The gene calls are TRBV10-2 and TRBJ1-2, with 8 nucleotides matching TRBD1. Germline CDR1 reads WSHSY; CDR2 reads SAAADI. The CDR3 runs 14 residues. The CDR3 loop is CAAYGRTGNFGYTF. The CDR3 region has the DNA TGCGCCGCCTACGGGAGGACAGGGAACTTTGGCTACACCTTC.

A few counts support this clonotype. The chain couples TRBV12-3 or TRBV12-4 to TRBJ2-4, with 7 positions matching TRBD2. Trimming removed 7 bases from V and 7 bases from J; junction bases left unmatched: 7. The CDR3 is 13 residues long. CDR3 nucleotides: TGTGCCAGCACCCGGGGGGAGGGGAACATTCAGTACTTC. Its protein product is CASTRGEGNIQYF.

V is TRBV6-5 and J is TRBJ2-2; 7 positions agree with TRBD2. CDR1 is MNHEY and CDR2 is SVGAGI in the germline V gene. This CDR3 comprises 15 residues. V trimming: 2 bases; J trimming: 3 bases; junction bases outside the gene matches: 3. The CDR3 here is CASSYRAGYTGELFF. The CDR3 bases are TGTGCCAGCAGTTACAGAGCGGGATACACCGGGGAGCTGTTTTTT.

In this sample, this clonotype turned up many times. The chain couples TRBV5-6 to TRBJ1-3, with 7 positions matching TRBD1. The length of the CDR3 is 16 residues. The ends lost 4 bases at V and 0 bases at J; junction bases unmatched: 7. Germline V gene lookup returns CDR1 SGHDT and CDR2 YYEEEE. CDR3 in DNA: TGTGCCAGCAGCCCGACGGACAGGAACTCTGGAAACACCATATATTTT. Translated, it gives CASSPTDRNSGNTIYF. The variable domain in full, completed from reference TRBV5-6 and TRBJ1-3, reads DAGVTQSPTHLIKTRGQQVTLRCSPKSGHDTVSWYQQALGQGPQFIFQYYEEEERQRGNFPDRFSGHQFPNYSSELNVNALLLGDSALYLCASSPTDRNSGNTIYFGEGSWLTVV.

This clonotype has at least ten counts. The rearrangement uses TRBV29-1 and TRBJ2-5, with D possibly being TRBD2 (6 bases). The CDR3 length is 14 residues. Germline V gene lookup returns CDR1 SQVTM and CDR2 ANQGSEA. Deletions cut 5 bases from V and 2 bases from J, with 15 bases between. The CDR3 DNA reads as TGCAGCGTTTCTGGAGGGTGGGGGCAAGAGACCCAGTACTTC. Translated, it gives CSVSGGWGQETQYF.

This clonotype has at least ten counts. This rearrangement joins TRBV7-2 to TRBJ2-7; D perhaps matches TRBD1 (6 bases). CDR1 and CDR2 from the germline V gene are SGHTA and FQGNSA. Trimming took off 2 bases at V and 3 bases at J, with 8 bases between the two ends. This CDR3 is built from 13 residues. The CDR3 loop reads CASSLRGGYEQYF. The DNA for the CDR3 is TGTGCCAGCAGCTTAAGAGGGGGCTACGAGCAGTACTTC. Looking up the rest from reference TRBV7-2 and TRBJ2-7 gives the full variable domain: GAGVSQSPSNKVTEKGKDVELRCDPISGHTALYWYRQSLGQGLEFLIYFQGNSAPDKSGLPSDRFSAERTGGSVSTLTIQRTQQEDSAVYLCASSLRGGYEQYFGPGTRLTVT.

This clonotype was counted at least ten times. This sequence joins TRBV7-2 and TRBJ1-5; TRBD1 aligns across 8 bases. This CDR3 is 16 amino acids long. The V gene's germline CDR1 is SGHTA and CDR2 FQGNSA. Trimming at V came to 6 bases and at J to 0 bases, leaving 7 bases not matched to a gene. CDR3 nucleotides: TGTGCCAGCAGTCTTGTAACAGGGGGTAGCAATCAGCCCCAGCATTTT. Amino acid sequence: CASSLVTGGSNQPQHF.

This clonotype was seen ten or more times. This rearrangement joins TRBV6-6 to TRBJ2-1, with TRBD2 matching 10 bases. Germline V gene data show CDR1 as MNHNY and CDR2 as SVGAGI (reference sequence). The CDR3 loop spans 15 amino acids. V dropped 7 bases and J dropped 4; count of bases not matched to a gene: 7. CDR3 residues: CASIGLAATYNEQFF. The CDR3 DNA sequence: TGTGCCAGCATCGGACTAGCGGCGACTTACAATGAGCAGTTCTTC.

The sample holds a few counts of this clonotype. The chain employs TRBV12-3 or TRBV12-4 and TRBJ2-7; weak D call: TRBD1 (6 bases). V was trimmed by 5 bases and J by 3 bases, leaving 17 bases between them. This CDR3 has 15 amino acids. The CDR3 loop reads CASSPSPTGDYEQYF. CDR3 in DNA: TGTGCCAGCAGTCCTAGCCCGACAGGAGACTACGAGCAGTACTTC.

V is TRBV20-1 and J is TRBJ2-1; 13 bases match TRBD2. J lost 2 bases, V lost 6 bases, and 7 bases had no gene match. Germline CDR1 DFQATT, CDR2 SNEGSKA (reference sequence). The CDR3 runs 16 residues. CDR3 DNA sequence: TGCAGTGCCTACGGACTAGCGGGAGTCGCCTACAATGAGCAGTTCTTC. Translation gives CSAYGLAGVAYNEQFF.

V is TRBV13 and J is TRBJ2-1, with D uncertain. Trimming stripped 2 bases from V and 8 bases from J, with 10 bases between. CDR1 is PRHDT, CDR2 FYEKMQ, per germline (reference sequence). The CDR3 loop spans 13 amino acids. CDR3: CASSLQVADEQFF. The DNA for the CDR3 is TGTGCCAGCAGCTTACAAGTGGCGGATGAGCAGTTCTTC.

This clonotype was picked up many times. This chain connects TRBV5-4 to TRBJ2-7; tentatively, D is TRBD1 or TRBD2 (5 bases each). The CDR3 runs 13 residues. Germline V gene lookup returns CDR1 SGHNT and CDR2 YYREEE (reference sequence). The V gene lost 2 bases and the J gene lost 6 bases, with 12 bases spanning the gap. In DNA, the CDR3 is TGTGCCAGCAGCTTAATTGGGACCGCCGAGCAGTACTTC. This encodes CASSLIGTAEQYF.